This T cell receptor beta chain was retrieved from a study of blood T cell repertoires in COVID-19. Overall study context: Researchers got acute and convalescent COVID-19 samples from the United States, Italy and Spain. From T cells, B-cell-depleted T cells, or PBMCs came the material, which was cDNA or gDNA.

The V segment lost 5 bases and the J segment 2 bases; nucleotides outside the gene matches: 4. The CDR3 sequence is 15 residues long. Germline V gene data show CDR1 as SGHTA and CDR2 as FQGTGA. Under the authors' procedure: Quantification of nucleated cells was approximated via reference gene primer amplification. The assay was immunoSEQ multiplex PCR, and TCRdb's table has in-frame clones only and misses some. The DNA gave D and trimming, while V, J and clone size come from that table. The repertoire consists of 200,000 or so clones, with around 85% occurring once and the leading ten covering roughly 11%.

The clonotype comes from a human donor with active or convalescent COVID-19. The donor label of this sample is uncertain. The chain is built from TRBV7-3 and TRBJ2-3, with 10 bases lining up with TRBD1. Material: peripheral blood. Here the CDR3 reads CASSPGTGVTDTQYF. The CDR3 coding sequence is TGTGCCAGCAGCCCCGGGACAGGGGTCACAGATACGCAGTATTTT.